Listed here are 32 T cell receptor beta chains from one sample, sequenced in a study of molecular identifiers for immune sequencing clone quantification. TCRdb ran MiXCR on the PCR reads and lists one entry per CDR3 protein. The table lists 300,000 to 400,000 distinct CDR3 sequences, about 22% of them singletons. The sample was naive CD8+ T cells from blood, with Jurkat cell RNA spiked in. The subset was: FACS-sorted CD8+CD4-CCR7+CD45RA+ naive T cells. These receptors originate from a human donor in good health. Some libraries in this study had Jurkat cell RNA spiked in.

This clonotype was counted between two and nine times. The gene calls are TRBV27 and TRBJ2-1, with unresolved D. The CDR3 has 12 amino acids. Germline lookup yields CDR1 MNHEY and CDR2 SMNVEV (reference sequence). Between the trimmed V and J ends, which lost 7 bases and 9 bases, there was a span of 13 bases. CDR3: CASTQSSGEQFF. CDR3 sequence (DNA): TGTGCCAGCACACAGAGCTCCGGTGAGCAGTTCTTC.

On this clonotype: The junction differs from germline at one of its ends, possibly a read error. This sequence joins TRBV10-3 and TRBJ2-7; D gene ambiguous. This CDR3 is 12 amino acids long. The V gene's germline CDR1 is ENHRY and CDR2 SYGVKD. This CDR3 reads CPISESPYEQYF. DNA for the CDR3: TGTCCCATCAGTGAGTCTCCCTACGAGCAGTACTTC.

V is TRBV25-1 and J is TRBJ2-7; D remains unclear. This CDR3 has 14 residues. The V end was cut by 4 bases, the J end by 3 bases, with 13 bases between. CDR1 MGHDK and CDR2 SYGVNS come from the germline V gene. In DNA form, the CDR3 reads TGTGCCAGCAGTGTAAGGGAAGTGGACTACGAGCAGTACTTC. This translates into CASSVREVDYEQYF.

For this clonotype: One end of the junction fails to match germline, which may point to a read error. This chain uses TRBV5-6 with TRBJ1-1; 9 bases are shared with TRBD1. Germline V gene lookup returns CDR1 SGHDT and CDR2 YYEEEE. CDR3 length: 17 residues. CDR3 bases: TGTGCCAGCAGCTCAACCGCACAGGGGGCGGGGAACGCTGAAGCTTTCTTT. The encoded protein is CASSSTAQGAGNAEAFF.

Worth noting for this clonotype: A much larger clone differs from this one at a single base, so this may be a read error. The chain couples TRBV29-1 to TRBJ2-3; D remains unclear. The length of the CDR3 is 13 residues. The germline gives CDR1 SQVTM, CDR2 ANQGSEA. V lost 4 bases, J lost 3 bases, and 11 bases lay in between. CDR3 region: CSVVSLVTDTQYF. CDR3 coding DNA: TGCAGCGTTGTTTCTCTAGTGACAGATACGCAGTATTTT.

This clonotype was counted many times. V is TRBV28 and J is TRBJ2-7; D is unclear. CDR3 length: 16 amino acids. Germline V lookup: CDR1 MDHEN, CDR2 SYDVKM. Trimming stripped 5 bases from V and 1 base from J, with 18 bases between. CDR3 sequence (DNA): TGTGCCAGCAGTGCCCCGGGTCCAGTCCCTTCCTACGAGCAGTACTTC. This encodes CASSAPGPVPSYEQYF.

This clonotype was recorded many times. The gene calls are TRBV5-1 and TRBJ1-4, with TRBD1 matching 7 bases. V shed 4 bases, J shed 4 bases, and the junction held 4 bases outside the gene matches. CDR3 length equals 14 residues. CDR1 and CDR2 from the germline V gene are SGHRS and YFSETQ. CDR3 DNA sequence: TGCGCCAGCAGCAGTGGACAGGTTAATGAAAAACTGTTTTTT. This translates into CASSSGQVNEKLFF.

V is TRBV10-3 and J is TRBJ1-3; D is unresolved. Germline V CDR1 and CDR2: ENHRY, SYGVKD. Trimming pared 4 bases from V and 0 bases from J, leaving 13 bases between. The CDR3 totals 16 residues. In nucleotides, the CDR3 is TGTGCCATCAGTGGAGGACCCTCGAGCTCTGGAAACACCATATATTTT. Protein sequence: CAISGGPSSSGNTIYF.

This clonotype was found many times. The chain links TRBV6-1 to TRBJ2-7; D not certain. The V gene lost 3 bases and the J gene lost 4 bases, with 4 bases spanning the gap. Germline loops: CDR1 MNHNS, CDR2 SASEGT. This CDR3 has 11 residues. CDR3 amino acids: CASSDGYEQYF. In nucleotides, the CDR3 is TGTGCCAGCAGTGACGGATACGAGCAGTACTTC.

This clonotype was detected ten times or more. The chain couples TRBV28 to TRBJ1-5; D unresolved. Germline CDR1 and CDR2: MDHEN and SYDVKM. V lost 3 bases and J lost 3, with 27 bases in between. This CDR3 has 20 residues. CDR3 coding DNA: TGTGCCAGCAGTTTCCCATCGACTACCCAGCCCCTTCCCTTCAATCAGCCCCAGCATTTT. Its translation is CASSFPSTTQPLPFNQPQHF.

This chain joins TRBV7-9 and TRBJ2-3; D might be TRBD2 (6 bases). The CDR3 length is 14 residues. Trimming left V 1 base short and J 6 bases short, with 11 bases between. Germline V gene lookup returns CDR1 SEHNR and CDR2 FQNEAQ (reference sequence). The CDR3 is CASSLVGGFDTQYF. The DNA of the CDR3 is TGTGCCAGCAGCTTAGTTGGGGGGTTCGATACGCAGTATTTT.

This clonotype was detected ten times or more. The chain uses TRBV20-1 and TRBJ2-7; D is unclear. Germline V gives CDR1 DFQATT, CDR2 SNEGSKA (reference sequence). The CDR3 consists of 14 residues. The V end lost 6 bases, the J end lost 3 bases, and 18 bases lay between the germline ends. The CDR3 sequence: CSAPPDGFLYEQYF. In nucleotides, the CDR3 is TGCAGTGCCCCCCCGGACGGCTTTCTCTACGAGCAGTACTTC.

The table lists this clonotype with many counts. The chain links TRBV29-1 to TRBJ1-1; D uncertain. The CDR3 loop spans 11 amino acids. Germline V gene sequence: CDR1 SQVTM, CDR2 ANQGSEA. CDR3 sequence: CRGGSYTEAFF. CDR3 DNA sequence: TGCAGAGGTGGGAGTTACACTGAAGCTTTCTTT.

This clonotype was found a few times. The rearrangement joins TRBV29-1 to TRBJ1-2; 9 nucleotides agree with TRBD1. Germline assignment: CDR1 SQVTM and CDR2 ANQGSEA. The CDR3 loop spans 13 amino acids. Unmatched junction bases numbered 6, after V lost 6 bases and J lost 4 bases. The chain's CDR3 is CSVRGQGFYGYTF. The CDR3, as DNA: TGCAGCGTGAGGGGACAGGGTTTCTATGGCTACACCTTC.

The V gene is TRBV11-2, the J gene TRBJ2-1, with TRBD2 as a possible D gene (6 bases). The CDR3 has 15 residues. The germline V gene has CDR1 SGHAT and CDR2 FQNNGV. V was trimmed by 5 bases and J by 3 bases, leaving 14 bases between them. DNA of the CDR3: TGTGCCAGCAGCACCACGGGACTTGACTACAATGAGCAGTTCTTC. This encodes CASSTTGLDYNEQFF.

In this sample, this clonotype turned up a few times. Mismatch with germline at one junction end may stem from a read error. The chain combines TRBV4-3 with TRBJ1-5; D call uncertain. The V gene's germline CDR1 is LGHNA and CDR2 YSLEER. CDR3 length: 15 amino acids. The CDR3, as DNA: TGCGCCAGCAGCCAAGATAGGTACGCTAATCAGCCCCGGCATTTT. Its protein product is CASSQDRYANQPRHF.

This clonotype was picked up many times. The CDR3 DNA reads TGCAGCGTTGATTCCCCCTCGTACCAAGAGACCCAGTACTTC. Translation gives CSVDSPSYQETQYF. The genes are TRBV29-1 and TRBJ2-5; D unresolved. This CDR3 spans 14 amino acids. The germline V gene has CDR1 SQVTM and CDR2 ANQGSEA. The V and J ends lost 3 bases and 0 bases respectively, with 11 bases between them.

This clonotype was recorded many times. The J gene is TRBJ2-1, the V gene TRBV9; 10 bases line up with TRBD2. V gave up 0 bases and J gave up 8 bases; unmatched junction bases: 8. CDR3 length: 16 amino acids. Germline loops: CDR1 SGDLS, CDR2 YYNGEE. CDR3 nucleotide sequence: TGTGCCAGCAGCGTAGGGGCACTAGCGGGAACTGATGAGCAGTTCTTC. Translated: CASSVGALAGTDEQFF.

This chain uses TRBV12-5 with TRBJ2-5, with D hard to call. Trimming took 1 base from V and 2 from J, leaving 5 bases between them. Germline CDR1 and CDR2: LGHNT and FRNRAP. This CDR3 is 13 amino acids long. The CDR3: CASGLDGQETQYF. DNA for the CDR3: TGTGCTAGTGGTTTGGATGGACAAGAGACCCAGTACTTC.

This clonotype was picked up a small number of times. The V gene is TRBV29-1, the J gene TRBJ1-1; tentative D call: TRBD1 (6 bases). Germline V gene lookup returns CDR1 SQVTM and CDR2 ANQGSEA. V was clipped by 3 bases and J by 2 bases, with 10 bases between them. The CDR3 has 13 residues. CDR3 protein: CSVDETGNTEAFF. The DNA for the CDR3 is TGCAGCGTTGACGAGACAGGCAACACTGAAGCTTTCTTT. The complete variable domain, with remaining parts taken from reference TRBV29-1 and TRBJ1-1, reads SAVISQKPSRDICQRGTSLTIQCQVDSQVTMMFWYRQQPGQSLTLIATANQGSEATYESGFVIDKFPISRPNLTFSTLTVSNMSPEDSSIYLCSVDETGNTEAFFGQGTRLTVV.

This CDR3 is CSVVYEQFF. The CDR3 nucleotides are TGCAGCGTTGTGTATGAGCAGTTCTTC. The chain combines TRBV29-1 with TRBJ2-1; no clear D. This CDR3 spans 9 amino acids. The V end was cut by 4 bases, the J end by 8 bases, with 3 bases between. Germline loops: CDR1 SQVTM, CDR2 ANQGSEA.

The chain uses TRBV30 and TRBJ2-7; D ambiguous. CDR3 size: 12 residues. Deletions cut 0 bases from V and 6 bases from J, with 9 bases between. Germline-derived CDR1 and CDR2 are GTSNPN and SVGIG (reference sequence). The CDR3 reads CAWSVFRSEQYF. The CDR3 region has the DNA TGTGCCTGGAGTGTCTTTCGATCCGAGCAGTACTTC.

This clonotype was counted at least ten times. CDR3 DNA: TGCAGTGCTAGAGCTAGGGACAGGAGTCCCTACGAGCAGTACTTC. Its protein product is CSARARDRSPYEQYF. The rearrangement uses TRBV20-1 and TRBJ2-7; TRBD1 matches 8 bases. The germline V gene has CDR1 DFQATT and CDR2 SNEGSKA (reference sequence). Trimming removed 1 base from V and 2 bases from J; junction bases left unmatched: 7. The CDR3 length is 15 residues.

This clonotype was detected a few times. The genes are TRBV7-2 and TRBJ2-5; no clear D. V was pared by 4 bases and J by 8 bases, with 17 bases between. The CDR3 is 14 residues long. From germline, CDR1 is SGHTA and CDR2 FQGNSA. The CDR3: CASSSMDPTSTQYF. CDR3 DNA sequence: TGTGCCAGCAGCTCTATGGACCCTACCTCCACCCAGTACTTC. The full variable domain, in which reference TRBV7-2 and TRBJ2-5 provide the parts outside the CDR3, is GAGVSQSPSNKVTEKGKDVELRCDPISGHTALYWYRQSLGQGLEFLIYFQGNSAPDKSGLPSDRFSAERTGGSVSTLTIQRTQQEDSAVYLCASSSMDPTSTQYFGPGTRLLVL.

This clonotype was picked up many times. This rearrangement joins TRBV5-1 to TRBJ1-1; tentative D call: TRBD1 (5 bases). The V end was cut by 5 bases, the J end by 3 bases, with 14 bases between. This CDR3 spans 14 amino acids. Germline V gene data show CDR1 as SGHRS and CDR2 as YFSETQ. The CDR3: CASRSPEGYTEAFF. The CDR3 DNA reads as TGCGCCAGCAGATCCCCTGAGGGGTACACTGAAGCTTTCTTT.

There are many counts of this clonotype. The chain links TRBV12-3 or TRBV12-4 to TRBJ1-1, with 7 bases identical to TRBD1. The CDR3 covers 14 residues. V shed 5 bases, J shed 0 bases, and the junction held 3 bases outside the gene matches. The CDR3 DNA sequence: TGTGCCAGCAGTGACAGGGACCTGAACACTGAAGCTTTCTTT. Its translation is CASSDRDLNTEAFF.

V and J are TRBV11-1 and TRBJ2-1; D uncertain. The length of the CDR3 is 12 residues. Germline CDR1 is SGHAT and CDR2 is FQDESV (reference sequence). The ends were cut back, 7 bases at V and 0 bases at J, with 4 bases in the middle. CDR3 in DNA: TGTGCCAGCATTTCCTCCTACAATGAGCAGTTCTTC. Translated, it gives CASISSYNEQFF.

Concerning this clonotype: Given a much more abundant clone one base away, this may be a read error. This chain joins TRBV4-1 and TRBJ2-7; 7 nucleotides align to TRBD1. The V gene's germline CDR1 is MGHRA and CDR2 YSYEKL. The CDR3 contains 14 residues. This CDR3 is CTSSSQTGSREQYF. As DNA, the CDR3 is TGCACCAGCAGCTCTCAGACAGGGTCAAGGGAGCAGTACTTC.

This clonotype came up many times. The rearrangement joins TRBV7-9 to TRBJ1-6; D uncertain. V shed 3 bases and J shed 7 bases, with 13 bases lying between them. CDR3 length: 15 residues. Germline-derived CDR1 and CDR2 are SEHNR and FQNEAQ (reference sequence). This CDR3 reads CASSLLQGPNSPLHF. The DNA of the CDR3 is TGTGCCAGCAGCTTGCTCCAAGGCCCGAATTCACCCCTCCACTTT.

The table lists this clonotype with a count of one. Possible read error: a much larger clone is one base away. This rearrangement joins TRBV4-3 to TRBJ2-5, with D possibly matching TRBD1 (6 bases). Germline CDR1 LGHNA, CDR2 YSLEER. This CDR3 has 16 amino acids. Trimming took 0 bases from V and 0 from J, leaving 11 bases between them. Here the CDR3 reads CASSQDMPGDQETQYF. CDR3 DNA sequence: TGCGCCAGCAGCCAAGATATGCCAGGGGACCAAGAGACCCAGTACTTC.

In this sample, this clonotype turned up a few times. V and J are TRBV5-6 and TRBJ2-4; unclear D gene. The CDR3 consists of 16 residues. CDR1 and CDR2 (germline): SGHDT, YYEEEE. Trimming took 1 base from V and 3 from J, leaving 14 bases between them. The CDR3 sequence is CASSLYVVFGKNIQYF. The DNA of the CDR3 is TGTGCCAGCAGCTTGTATGTGGTGTTTGGCAAAAACATTCAGTACTTC.

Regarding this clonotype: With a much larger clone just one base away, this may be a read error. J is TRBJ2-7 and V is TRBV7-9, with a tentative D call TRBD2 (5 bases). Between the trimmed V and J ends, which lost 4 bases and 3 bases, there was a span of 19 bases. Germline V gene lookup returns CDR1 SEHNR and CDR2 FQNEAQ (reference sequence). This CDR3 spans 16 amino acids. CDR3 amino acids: CASSSEAGLRIYEQYF. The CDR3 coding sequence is TGTGCCAGCAGCTCGGAGGCAGGCCTAAGAATCTACGAGCAGTACTTC.